A selection of T cell receptor beta chains follows, all from one sample in a study of cytomegalovirus exposure and HLA in healthy donors. Sequencing was performed with immunoSEQ multiplex PCR; in TCRdb, only in-frame clones are kept and a portion is missing. The sample spans 110,000 to 150,000 clones; the ten largest clones claim about 2.2%. Sequencing input: PBMCs. The receptors were sampled from a woman aged 18-29 years in good health and CMV-seronegative. The CDR3 runs from the conserved cysteine through the conserved F or W. The order of the fields is D gene, J gene, V gene, CDR3 DNA, CDR3 protein. A D gene is named only where the DNA matches it firmly.

TRBD1 | TRBJ1-4 | TRBV5-1 | TGCGCCAGCAGCTTTGCGGGACAGGGAGCTGAAAAACTGTTTTTT | CASSFAGQGAEKLFF
- | TRBJ1-1 | TRBV6-4 | TGTGCCAGCAGTGACTCTCACAGGGTAGGGTTTGATTTCTTT | CASSDSHRVGFDFF
TRBD1 | TRBJ1-1 | TRBV6-1 | TGTGCCAGCAGCCTGACAGGGGAGAACACTGAAGCTTTCTTT | CASSLTGENTEAFF
TRBD2 | TRBJ2-7 | TRBV19 | TGTGCCAGTAGTTCTCAAACAACTAGCGGGGGGCCCTACGAGCAGTACTTC | CASSSQTTSGGPYEQYF
- | TRBJ1-1 | TRBV5-4 | TGTGCCAGCAGCTTGGGTGGATCGGGCACTGAAGCTTTCTTT | CASSLGGSGTEAFF
- | TRBJ2-5 | TRBV15 | TGTGCCACCAGCAGAGTGGCAGGGAAAGAGACCCAGTACTTC | CATSRVAGKETQYF
- | TRBJ2-4 | TRBV6-5 | TGTGCCAGCAAGTTCCCGGGGGACAAAAACATTCAGTACTTC | CASKFPGDKNIQYF
- | TRBJ1-2 | TRBV7-2 | TGTGCCAGCAGCTACATACAGGGAACTGGCTACACCTTC | CASSYIQGTGYTF
TRBD2 | TRBJ2-7 | TRBV11-2 | TGTGCCAGCAGCTTTAGCGGGGGGACCTACGAGCAGTACTTC | CASSFSGGTYEQYF
- | TRBJ2-3 | TRBV9 | TGTGCCAGCAGCGTAGGGCATTCTAGCACAGATACGCAGTATTTT | CASSVGHSSTDTQYF
TRBD1 | TRBJ1-2 | TRBV4-3 | TGCGCCAGCAGCCATCTAGGGACAGGCTTAGCTAACTATGGCTACACCTTC | CASSHLGTGLANYGYTF
TRBD2 | TRBJ2-7 | TRBV5-1 | TGCGCCAGCAGCTTGGGCGGGAGCAGCTCCTACGAGCAGTACTTC | CASSLGGSSSYEQYF
- | TRBJ2-7 | TRBV6-9 | TGTGCCAGCAGTTATCTGTCATGCATAGGGGGGGGCTCCTACGAGCAGTACTTC | CASSYLSCIGGGSYEQYF
TRBD1 | TRBJ1-4 | TRBV29-1 | TGCAGCGTGAGGACAGGGTCTAATGAAAAACTGTTTTTT | CSVRTGSNEKLFF
TRBD2 | TRBJ2-3 | TRBV5-6 | TGTGCCAGCAGCTTCCTGGCGGGAGGAAATACAGATACGCAGTATTTT | CASSFLAGGNTDTQYF
- | TRBJ1-2 | TRBV5-1 | TGCGCCAGCAGCTTGGAGGCGGAGCGCTACACCTTC | CASSLEAERYTF
TRBD1 | TRBJ1-4 | TRBV7-9 | TGTGCCAGCACTCCGCCGGGACAGGTTAATGAAAAACTGTTTTTT | CASTPPGQVNEKLFF
TRBD2 | TRBJ2-1 | TRBV7-3 | TGTGCCAGCAGCGCGGATGGCCTAGCGGGAAGGTATGAGCAGTTCTTC | CASSADGLAGRYEQFF
- | TRBJ1-1 | TRBV6-5 | TGTGCCAGCAGTTACGCAAACATGAACACTGAAGCTTTCTTT | CASSYANMNTEAFF
- | TRBJ1-1 | TRBV16 | TGTGCCAGCAGCCAATTTCGGGGGGGGCAGTCTGAAGCTTTCTTT | CASSQFRGGQSEAFF
- | TRBJ1-1 | TRBV7-9 | TGTGCCAGCAGCTCCAGGGAGGGTTGGGAGAGCACTGAAGCTTTCTTT | CASSSREGWESTEAFF
TRBD1 | TRBJ1-1 | TRBV4-2 | TGTGCCAGCAGCCAAGATAACAGGGGGCACCTCACTGAAGCTTTCTTT | CASSQDNRGHLTEAFF
TRBD1 | TRBJ1-1 | TRBV18 | TGTGCCAGCTCGACGGACCGGGACAGCGAAGCTTTCTTT | CASSTDRDSEAFF
- | TRBJ1-2 | TRBV4-2 | TGTGCCAGCAGCCAAGACAATTCAAACTATGGCTACACCTTC | CASSQDNSNYGYTF
- | TRBJ2-2 | TRBV11-1 | TGTGCCAGCAGACCGACAGCTTCCACCGGGGAGCTGTTTTTT | CASRPTASTGELFF
- | TRBJ1-1 | TRBV7-9 | TGTGCCAGCAGCTACCGGGAGCTCGGCGGGGCTTTCTTT | CASSYRELGGAFF
- | TRBJ1-2 | TRBV11-2 | TGTGCCAGCAGAGCCGATCACCTATTCTATGGCTACACCTTC | CASRADHLFYGYTF
TRBD1 | TRBJ1-2 | TRBV11-3 | TGTGCCAGCAGCTATAAACAGGGGGCGCTCGACTATGGCTACACCTTC | CASSYKQGALDYGYTF
- | TRBJ1-2 | TRBV30 | TGTGCCTGGAGTGAACAGGGTGTCGGCTACACCTTC | CAWSEQGVGYTF
TRBD1 | TRBJ2-1 | TRBV11-2 | TGTGCCAGCAGCCTGTACCGGGACAGACCCTACAATGAGCAGTTCTTC | CASSLYRDRPYNEQFF
TRBD2 | TRBJ2-1 | TRBV2 | TGTGCCAGCAGTGAAGAGGTGTGGGGCGGGAGAGGCGGCAATGAGCAGTTCTTC | CASSEEVWGGRGGNEQFF
- | TRBJ2-7 | TRBV6-5 | TGTGCCAGCAGTTCACTTAGAGGGTCTAGGGCATACGAGCAGTACTTC | CASSSLRGSRAYEQYF
- | TRBJ2-5 | TRBV2 | TGTGCCAGCAGTGCGACTAGCCAAGAGACCCAGTACTTC | CASSATSQETQYF
- | TRBJ2-2 | TRBV5-6 | TGTGCCAGCAGCTTGTACGGGAATCTTTCCGGGGAGCTGTTTTTT | CASSLYGNLSGELFF
- | TRBJ1-4 | TRBV14 | TGTGCCAGCAGCCAAGATCATTTTTCAGGGGCGTTAGGGGAAAAACTGTTTTTT | CASSQDHFSGALGEKLFF